The rows below give T cell receptor beta chains drawn from one sample of a study of blood T cell repertoires in COVID-19. Method: immunoSEQ multiplex PCR; TCRdb's copy keeps in-frame clones and lacks some. The table includes around 250,000 clones, approximately 85% detected once. What was sequenced was peripheral blood. The receptors here all came from a human donor in a cohort sampled during active COVID-19. CDR3s include the opening cysteine and the closing phenylalanine or tryptophan. A D gene is named only where the DNA matches it firmly. The listing skips clone size in some rows; elsewhere it reads once, few, many or a size class.

TRBD1 | TRBJ1-3 | - | TRBV9 | TGTGCCAGCAGTTCTAGGGGGCGAGGAAACACCATATATTTT | CASSSRGRGNTIYF
TRBD1 | TRBJ2-4 | once | TRBV19 | TGTGCCACCTCGACAGGGGCCAAAAACATTCAGTACTTC | CATSTGAKNIQYF
TRBD1 | TRBJ2-7 | - | TRBV19 | TGTGCCAGTAGTATCACAGGGGCTGGAAACGAGCAGTACTTC | CASSITGAGNEQYF
- | TRBJ2-7 | - | TRBV6-2/TRBV6-3 | TGTGCCAGCAGTTACTCGACGGCCAGGGGTATGTGGCAATCCTACGAGCAGTACTTC | CASSYSTARGMWQSYEQYF
- | TRBJ1-5 | few | TRBV5-6 | TGTGCCAGCAGCTCTAATAGCAATCAGCCCCAGCATTTT | CASSSNSNQPQHF
TRBD2 | TRBJ2-7 | - | TRBV19 | TGTGCCAGTAGTATAGGAAGCGGGGGAGGATACGAGCAGTACTTC | CASSIGSGGGYEQYF
TRBD2 | TRBJ2-7 | - | TRBV18 | TGTGCCAGCTCACCCCCGGCTAGCGGGAGTTTGAGCGAGCAGTACTTC | CASSPPASGSLSEQYF
- | TRBJ2-7 | - | TRBV19 | TGTGCCAGCTCCCGGGAATTCTCCTACGAGCAGTACTTC | CASSREFSYEQYF
TRBD2 | TRBJ2-1 | - | TRBV12-5 | TGTGCTAGTGGTTTGGTCCGTCTTGGAGGGACTAGCGGAGAGCAGTTCTTC | CASGLVRLGGTSGEQFF
TRBD1 | TRBJ1-2 | - | TRBV6-6 | TGTGCCAGCAGTTACCGGGACAGCTACTATGGCTACACCTTC | CASSYRDSYYGYTF
TRBD1 | TRBJ1-3 | - | TRBV7-2 | TGTGCCAGCAGCTTATACGGCAGGGGGGCTGGAAACACCATATATTTT | CASSLYGRGAGNTIYF
- | TRBJ2-7 | once | TRBV6-5 | TGTGCCAGCAGCCCCCCGGGTTTGGTCTACGAGCAGTACTTC | CASSPPGLVYEQYF
TRBD1 | TRBJ1-2 | - | TRBV6-1 | TGTGCCAGCAGTGATTTTCGGGACAGGGGATTTTTTAACTATGGCTACACCTTC | CASSDFRDRGFFNYGYTF
TRBD2 | TRBJ2-1 | - | TRBV10-3 | TGTGCCATCAGTGAGTCAGGACTAGCGCCCTACAATGAGCAGTTCTTC | CAISESGLAPYNEQFF
- | TRBJ1-4 | once | TRBV5-1 | TGCGCCAGCAGCTGGGCGGGTGAGGCGGAAAAACTGTTTTTT | CASSWAGEAEKLFF
- | TRBJ2-3 | - | TRBV7-6 | TGTGCCAGCAGCTTAGAAGGACGGGGAGCGAGCACTGGGATCACAGATACGCAGTATTTT | CASSLEGRGASTGITDTQYF
- | TRBJ1-1 | - | TRBV7-6 | TGTGCCAGCAGCTATCTGACAGAAGATAACACTGAAGCTTTCTTT | CASSYLTEDNTEAFF
TRBD1 | TRBJ2-7 | - | TRBV3-1/TRBV3-2 | TGTGCCAGCAGCCCAACCCAGGGGGCTATCTACGAGCAGTACTTC | CASSPTQGAIYEQYF
- | TRBJ1-5 | - | TRBV19 | TGTGCCAGTACCTCTACGGGAGGCGGTCAGCCCCAGCATTTT | CASTSTGGGQPQHF
- | TRBJ1-2 | - | TRBV7-8 | TGTGCCAGCAGCTTAGGGGTCAGGGACTATGGCTACACCTTC | CASSLGVRDYGYTF
TRBD1 | TRBJ2-7 | - | TRBV9 | TGTGCCAGCAGCCAAGACAGGGGACCGTACTACGAGCAGTACTTC | CASSQDRGPYYEQYF
- | TRBJ2-5 | - | TRBV7-9 | TGTGCCAGCAGTTGGGCAAACGCCCAAGAGACCCAGTACTTC | CASSWANAQETQYF
TRBD2 | TRBJ2-4 | few | TRBV11-2 | TGTGCCAGCAGCCGGGAGGGTCAAGGGGAGTACTTC | CASSREGQGEYF
TRBD1 | TRBJ1-2 | - | TRBV19 | TGTGCCAGTAGTAGGGAACAGGGGGCAACTTATGGCTACACCTTC | CASSREQGATYGYTF
TRBD2 | TRBJ2-7 | - | TRBV2 | TGTGCCAGCAGTGAACCGGGACTAGCGGGTTACGAGCAGTACTTC | CASSEPGLAGYEQYF
TRBD1 | TRBJ1-1 | - | TRBV11-3 | TGTGCCAGCAGCTATAACAGGGGGATGAACACTGAAGCTTTCTTT | CASSYNRGMNTEAFF
- | TRBJ1-2 | once | TRBV5-1 | TGCGCCAGCAGGGGCAACTATGGCTACACCTTC | CASRGNYGYTF
- | TRBJ1-1 | once | TRBV4-3 | TGCGCCAGCAGCCAAGGAGCGGCGAACACTGAAGCTTTCTTT | CASSQGAANTEAFF
TRBD1 | TRBJ2-1 | - | TRBV7-9 | TGTGCCAGCAGCTTAGGAGGCAGGGGACAGGGCTACAATGAGCAGTTCTTC | CASSLGGRGQGYNEQFF
- | TRBJ2-7 | once | TRBV30 | TGTGCCTGGAGTGATGGAGGGGTCTGGGAGCAGTACTTC | CAWSDGGVWEQYF
- | TRBJ1-3 | - | TRBV11-2 | TGTGCCAGCAGCCCCCTGACTGGGGGCGTCCCTGGAAACACCATATATTTT | CASSPLTGGVPGNTIYF
- | TRBJ2-1 | few | TRBV28 | TGTGCCAGCAGTTTGACAGGCCACCTCGGAGGAAGAGAGCAGTTCTTC | CASSLTGHLGGREQFF
- | TRBJ2-3 | - | TRBV27 | TGTGCCAGCAGTCTCGCGGGGCAGGTTAGCACAGATACGCAGTATTTT | CASSLAGQVSTDTQYF
- | TRBJ1-2 | - | TRBV12-3/TRBV12-4 | TGTGCCAGCAGTCAGGTGATACTCTATGGCTACACCTTC | CASSQVILYGYTF
- | TRBJ2-7 | - | TRBV12-3/TRBV12-4 | TGTGCCAGCAGTTTAGCCCACAGTTACGAGCAGTACTTC | CASSLAHSYEQYF
- | TRBJ1-2 | - | TRBV15 | TGTGCCACCAGCAGAGAAGAGGGCGATGGCTACACCTTC | CATSREEGDGYTF
- | TRBJ1-1 | - | TRBV5-8 | TGTGCCAGCAGCTTGGGTAGCATGAACACTGAAGCTTTCTTT | CASSLGSMNTEAFF
TRBD2 | TRBJ2-7 | - | TRBV28 | TGTGCCAGCCTACAGACTAAGGGAGGGTATTCCGAGCAGTACTTC | CASLQTKGGYSEQYF
- | TRBJ1-1 | - | TRBV27 | TGTGCCAGCAGTCTCCGGAGGTTGAACACTGAAGCTTTCTTT | CASSLRRLNTEAFF
TRBD1 | TRBJ2-2 | - | TRBV29-1 | TGCAGCGTCGGAGGGACAGGGGCGGGGACCGGGGAGCTGTTTTTT | CSVGGTGAGTGELFF
TRBD1 | TRBJ1-2 | - | TRBV28 | TGTGCCAGCAGTTCCCCCCTAATGGACAGGGGTTCGGCCTATGGCTACACCTTC | CASSSPLMDRGSAYGYTF
- | TRBJ2-7 | - | TRBV30 | TGTGCCTGGAGTGTTGGTCAGGGAATAGAGCAGTACTTC | CAWSVGQGIEQYF
TRBD2 | TRBJ2-1 | - | TRBV7-9 | TGTGCCAGCAGCTCGCCTCCTTTTAGCGGGGGGGCCGCCCATGAGCAGTTCTTC | CASSSPPFSGGAAHEQFF
- | TRBJ2-7 | - | TRBV2 | TGTGCCAGCAGTGATGGGGCTTCCTACGAGCAGTACTTC | CASSDGASYEQYF
TRBD1 | TRBJ1-2 | - | TRBV3-1/TRBV3-2 | TGTGCCAGCAGTCAAGGGGACAGGGCCAATAACTATGGCTACACCTTC | CASSQGDRANNYGYTF
- | TRBJ2-7 | few | TRBV4-2 | TGTGCCAGCAGCCAAGTGGTTGGTCACACCGACGAGCAGTACTTC | CASSQVVGHTDEQYF
TRBD2 | TRBJ2-1 | - | TRBV30 | TGTGCCTGGACCCCTCAGGGCCTAGCGGGGTCGAGCTCCTACAATGAGCAGTTCTTC | CAWTPQGLAGSSSYNEQFF
- | TRBJ2-6 | - | TRBV7-9 | TGTGCCAGCAGCCCTCTAGTTAGTGGGGCCAACGTCCTGACTTTC | CASSPLVSGANVLTF
- | TRBJ2-7 | few | TRBV18 | TGTGCCAGCTCACCAGGAGCGTCCTACGAGCAGTACTTC | CASSPGASYEQYF
- | TRBJ1-2 | - | TRBV30 | TGTGCCTGGAGTCCCCTCGGTGGCTACACCTTC | CAWSPLGGYTF
- | TRBJ2-5 | - | TRBV10-3 | TGTGCCATCAGTGAGTCCGGCAGGTACCAAGAGACCCAGTACTTC | CAISESGRYQETQYF